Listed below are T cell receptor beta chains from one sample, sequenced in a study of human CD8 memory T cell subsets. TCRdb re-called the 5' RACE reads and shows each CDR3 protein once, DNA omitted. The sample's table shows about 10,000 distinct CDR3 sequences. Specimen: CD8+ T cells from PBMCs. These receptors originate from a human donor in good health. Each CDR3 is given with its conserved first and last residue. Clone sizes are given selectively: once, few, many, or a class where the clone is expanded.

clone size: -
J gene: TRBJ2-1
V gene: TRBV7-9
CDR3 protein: CASSLVGIGYNEQFF

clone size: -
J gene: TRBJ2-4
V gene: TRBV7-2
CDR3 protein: CASSLPGQGAFGNIQYF

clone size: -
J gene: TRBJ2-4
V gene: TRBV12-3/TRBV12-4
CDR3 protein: CASRNLGEGPSKNIQYF

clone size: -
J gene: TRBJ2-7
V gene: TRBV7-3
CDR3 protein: CASSLTGGYEQYF

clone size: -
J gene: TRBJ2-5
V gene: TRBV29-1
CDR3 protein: CSVGLGETQYF

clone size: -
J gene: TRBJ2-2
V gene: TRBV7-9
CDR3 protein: CASSSLAGNTGELFF

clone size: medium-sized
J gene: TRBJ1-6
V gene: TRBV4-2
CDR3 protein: CASSQDEGARSPLHF

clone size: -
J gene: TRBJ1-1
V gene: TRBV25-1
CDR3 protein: CASSGSSRGNTEAFF

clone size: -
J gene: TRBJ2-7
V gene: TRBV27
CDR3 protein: CASSLRGQGSIHEQYF

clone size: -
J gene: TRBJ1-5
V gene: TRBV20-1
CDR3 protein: CSARKYEGPNQPQHF

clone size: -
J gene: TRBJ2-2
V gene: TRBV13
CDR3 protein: CASRVKGTANTGELFF

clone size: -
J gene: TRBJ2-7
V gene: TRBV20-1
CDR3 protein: CSVAGQGYEQYF

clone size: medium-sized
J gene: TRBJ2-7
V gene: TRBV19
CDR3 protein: CASSHRYEQYF

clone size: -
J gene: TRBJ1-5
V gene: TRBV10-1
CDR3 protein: CASARRGRHSNQPQHF

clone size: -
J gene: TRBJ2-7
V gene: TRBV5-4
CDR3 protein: CASSLALGGRYEQYF

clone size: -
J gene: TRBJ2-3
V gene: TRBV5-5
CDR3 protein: CASSSGLAVTDTQYF

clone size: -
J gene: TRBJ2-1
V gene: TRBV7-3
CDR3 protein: CASSFWTSGSLGEQFF

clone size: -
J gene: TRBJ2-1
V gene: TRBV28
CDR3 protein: CASKIGLAGESYNEQFF

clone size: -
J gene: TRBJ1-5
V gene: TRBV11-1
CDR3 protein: CASSLRDSNQPQHF

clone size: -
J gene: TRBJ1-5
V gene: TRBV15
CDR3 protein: CATSRDRQNQPQHF

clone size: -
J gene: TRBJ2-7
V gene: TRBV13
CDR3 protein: CASSPRGSGSYEQYF

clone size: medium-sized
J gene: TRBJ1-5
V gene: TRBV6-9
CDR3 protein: CASTPQAKRGNQPQHF

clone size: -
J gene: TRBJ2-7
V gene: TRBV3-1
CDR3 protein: CASSLGSSYEQYF

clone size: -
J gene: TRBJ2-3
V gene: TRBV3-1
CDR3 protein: CASSQDVGGSTDTQYF

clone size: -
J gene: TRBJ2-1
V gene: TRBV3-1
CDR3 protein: CASSPLPMGRNNEQFF

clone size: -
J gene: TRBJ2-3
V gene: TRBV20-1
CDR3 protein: CSAEDWDRSTDTQYF

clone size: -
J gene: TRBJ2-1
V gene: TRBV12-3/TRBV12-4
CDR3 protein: CASSSNRGNSYNEQFF

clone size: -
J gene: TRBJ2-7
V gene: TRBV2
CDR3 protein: CASSEERGSYEQYF

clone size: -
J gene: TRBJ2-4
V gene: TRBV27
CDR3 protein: CASSLGTGRAKNIQYF